The clone carrying this T cell receptor beta chain was seen a few times. Its specificity is not known. PCR involved 60 Vbeta and 13 Jbeta primers. Sequenced by immunoSEQ multiplex PCR; TCRdb stores in-frame clones only, minus some. The data show under 200,000 clones, with approximately 82% seen just once and 1.5% to 2% held by the top ten. The sample is drawn from a study of cytomegalovirus exposure and HLA in healthy donors. Study as a whole: Earlier results showed 90 million to 120 million unique TCR beta sequences derived from about 179 million T cells.

The V end lost 5 bases, the J end lost 5 bases, and 12 bases lay between the germline ends. CDR1 is SNHLY, CDR2 FYNNEI, per germline. This CDR3 region has 14 residues. Notes on the study in general: V- and J-gene trimming of TCR beta was linked (in a later analysis) to a missense DCLRE1C variant.

The chain has TRBV2 and TRBJ2-2, with D maybe TRBD1 (5 bases). This clonotype originated in a woman aged 18-29 years in good health and CMV-seronegative. Sequenced material: PBMCs. Here the CDR3 reads CASSLPRQTGELFF. The CDR3 DNA sequence: TGTGCCAGCAGTCTACCCCGACAGACCGGGGAGCTGTTTTTT.